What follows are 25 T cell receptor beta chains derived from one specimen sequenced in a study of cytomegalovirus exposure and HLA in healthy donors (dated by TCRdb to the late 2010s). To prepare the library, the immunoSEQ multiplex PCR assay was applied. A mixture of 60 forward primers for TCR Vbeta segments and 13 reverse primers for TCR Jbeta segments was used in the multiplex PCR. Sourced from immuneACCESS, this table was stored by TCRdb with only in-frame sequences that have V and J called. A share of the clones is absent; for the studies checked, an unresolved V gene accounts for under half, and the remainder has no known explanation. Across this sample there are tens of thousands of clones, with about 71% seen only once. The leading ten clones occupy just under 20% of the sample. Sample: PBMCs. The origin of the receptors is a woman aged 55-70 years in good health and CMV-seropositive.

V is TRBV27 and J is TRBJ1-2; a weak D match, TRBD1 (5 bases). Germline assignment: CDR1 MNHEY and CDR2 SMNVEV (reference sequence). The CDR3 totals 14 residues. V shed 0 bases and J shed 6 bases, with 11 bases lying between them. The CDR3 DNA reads TGTGCCAGCAGTTTATCGTGGGGGGTGGATGGCTACACCTTC. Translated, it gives CASSLSWGVDGYTF.

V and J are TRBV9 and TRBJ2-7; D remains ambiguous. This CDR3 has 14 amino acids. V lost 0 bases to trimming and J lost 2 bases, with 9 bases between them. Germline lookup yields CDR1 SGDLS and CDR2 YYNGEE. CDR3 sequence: CASSVAAGTYEQYF. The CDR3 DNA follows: TGTGCCAGCAGCGTAGCCGCCGGTACCTACGAGCAGTACTTC.

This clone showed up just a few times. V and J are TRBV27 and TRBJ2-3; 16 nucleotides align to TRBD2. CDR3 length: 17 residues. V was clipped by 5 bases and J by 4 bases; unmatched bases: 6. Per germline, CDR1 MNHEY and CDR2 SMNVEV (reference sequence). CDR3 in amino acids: CASSPGTSGGAADTQYF. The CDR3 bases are TGTGCCAGCAGTCCTGGGACTAGCGGGGGGGCCGCAGATACGCAGTATTTT.

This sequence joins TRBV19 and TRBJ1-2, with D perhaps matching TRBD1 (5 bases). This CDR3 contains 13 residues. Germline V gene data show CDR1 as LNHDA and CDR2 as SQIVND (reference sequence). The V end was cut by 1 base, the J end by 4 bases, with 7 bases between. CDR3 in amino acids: CASSIGTGYGYTF. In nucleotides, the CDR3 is TGTGCCAGTAGTATAGGAACAGGCTATGGCTACACCTTC.

Here the CDR3 DNA reads TGTGCCAGCAGCCTATGGACAGGGTCGCTACCCGGGGAGCTGTTTTTT. Its translation is CASSLWTGSLPGELFF. V is TRBV7-2 and J is TRBJ2-2, with 8 bases aligning to TRBD1. The CDR3 loop spans 16 amino acids. V dropped 5 bases and J dropped 6; count of bases not matched to a gene: 11. The germline CDR1 and CDR2 sequences are SGHTA and FQGNSA.

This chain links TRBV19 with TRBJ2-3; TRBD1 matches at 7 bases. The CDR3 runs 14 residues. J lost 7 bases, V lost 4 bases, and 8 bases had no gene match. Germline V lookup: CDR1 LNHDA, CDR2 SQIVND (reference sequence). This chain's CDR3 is CASSTRQGSNTQYF. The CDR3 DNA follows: TGTGCCAGTAGTACACGACAGGGTTCGAATACGCAGTATTTT.

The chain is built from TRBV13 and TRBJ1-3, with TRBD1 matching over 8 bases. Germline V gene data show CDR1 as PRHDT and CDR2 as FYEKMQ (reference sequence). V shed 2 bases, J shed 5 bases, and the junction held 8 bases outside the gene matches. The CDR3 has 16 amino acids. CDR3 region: CASSLTIGQGRNTIYF. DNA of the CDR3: TGTGCCAGCAGCTTAACCATAGGACAGGGTAGAAACACCATATATTTT.

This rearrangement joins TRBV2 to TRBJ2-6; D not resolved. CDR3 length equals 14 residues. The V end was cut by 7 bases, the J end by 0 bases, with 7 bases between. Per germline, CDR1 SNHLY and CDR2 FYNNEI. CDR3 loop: CASTISSGANVLTF. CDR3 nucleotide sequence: TGTGCCAGCACAATCAGCTCTGGGGCCAACGTCCTGACTTTC.

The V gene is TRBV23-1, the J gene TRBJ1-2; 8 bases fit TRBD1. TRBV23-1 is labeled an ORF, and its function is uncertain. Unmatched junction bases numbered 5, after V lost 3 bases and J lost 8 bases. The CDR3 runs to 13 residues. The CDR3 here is CASSQWTGFGYTF. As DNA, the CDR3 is TGCGCCAGCAGTCAGTGGACAGGGTTCGGCTACACCTTC.

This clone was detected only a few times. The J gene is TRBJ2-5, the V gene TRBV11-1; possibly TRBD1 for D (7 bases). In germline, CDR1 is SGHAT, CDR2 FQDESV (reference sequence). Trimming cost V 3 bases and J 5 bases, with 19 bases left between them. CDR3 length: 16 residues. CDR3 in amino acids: CASSFEFGGGGETQYF. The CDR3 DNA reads TGTGCCAGCAGCTTTGAGTTCGGAGGGGGCGGCGAGACCCAGTACTTC.

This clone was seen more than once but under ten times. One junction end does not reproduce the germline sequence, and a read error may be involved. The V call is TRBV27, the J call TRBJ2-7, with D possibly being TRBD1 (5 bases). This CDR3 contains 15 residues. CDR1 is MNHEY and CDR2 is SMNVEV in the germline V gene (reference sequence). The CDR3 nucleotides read TGTTCCAGCAGTTTATCCAGGGCGCTTCTCAACGAGCAGTACTTC. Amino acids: CSSSLSRALLNEQYF.

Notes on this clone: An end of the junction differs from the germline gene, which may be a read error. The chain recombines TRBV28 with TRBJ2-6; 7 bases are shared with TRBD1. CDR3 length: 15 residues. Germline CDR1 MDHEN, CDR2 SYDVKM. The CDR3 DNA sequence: TGTGCCAACAGTTTAAAGGGGGCCTGGGCCAACGTCCTGACTTTC. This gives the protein CANSLKGAWANVLTF.

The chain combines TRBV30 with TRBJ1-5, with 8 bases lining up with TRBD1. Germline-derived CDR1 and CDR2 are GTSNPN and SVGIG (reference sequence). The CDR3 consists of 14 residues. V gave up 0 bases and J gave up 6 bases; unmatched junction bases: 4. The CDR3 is CAWSVTGEAQPQHF. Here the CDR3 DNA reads TGTGCCTGGAGTGTGACAGGGGAGGCTCAGCCCCAGCATTTT.

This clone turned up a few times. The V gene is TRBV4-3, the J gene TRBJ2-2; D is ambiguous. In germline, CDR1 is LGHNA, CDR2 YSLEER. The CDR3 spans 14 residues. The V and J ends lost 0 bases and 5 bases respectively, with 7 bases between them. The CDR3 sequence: CASSQERWTGELFF. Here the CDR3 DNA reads TGCGCCAGCAGCCAAGAACGGTGGACCGGGGAGCTGTTTTTT.

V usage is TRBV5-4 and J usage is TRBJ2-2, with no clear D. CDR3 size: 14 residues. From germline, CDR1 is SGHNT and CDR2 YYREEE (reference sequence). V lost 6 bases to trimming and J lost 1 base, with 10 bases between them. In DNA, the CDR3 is TGTGCCAGCAACCGAGGCGGGAACACCGGGGAGCTGTTTTTT. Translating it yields CASNRGGNTGELFF.

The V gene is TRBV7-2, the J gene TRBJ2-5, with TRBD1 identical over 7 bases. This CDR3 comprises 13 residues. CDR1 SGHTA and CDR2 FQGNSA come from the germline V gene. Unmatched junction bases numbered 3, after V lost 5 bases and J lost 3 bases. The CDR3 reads CASSPGTEETQYF. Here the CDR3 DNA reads TGTGCCAGCAGCCCGGGGACAGAAGAGACCCAGTACTTC.

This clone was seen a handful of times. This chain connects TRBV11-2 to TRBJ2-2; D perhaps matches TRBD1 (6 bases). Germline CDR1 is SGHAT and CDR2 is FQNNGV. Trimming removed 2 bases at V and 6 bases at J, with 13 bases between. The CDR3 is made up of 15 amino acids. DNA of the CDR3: TGTGCCAGCAGCTTATTAAGGGGGTCTCCCGGGGAGCTGTTTTTT. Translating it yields CASSLLRGSPGELFF.

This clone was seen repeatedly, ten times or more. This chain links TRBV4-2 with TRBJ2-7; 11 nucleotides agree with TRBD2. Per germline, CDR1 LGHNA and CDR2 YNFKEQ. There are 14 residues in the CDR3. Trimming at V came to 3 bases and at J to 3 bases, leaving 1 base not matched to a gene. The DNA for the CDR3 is TGTGCCAGCAGCCAGGGGACTAGCGGCTACGAGCAGTACTTC. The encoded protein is CASSQGTSGYEQYF.

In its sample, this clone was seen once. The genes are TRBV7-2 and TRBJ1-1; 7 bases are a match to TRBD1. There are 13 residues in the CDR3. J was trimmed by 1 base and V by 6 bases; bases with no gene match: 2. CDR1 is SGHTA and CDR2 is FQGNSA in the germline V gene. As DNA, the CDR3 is TGTGCCAGCAGTGGGGACAGGAACACTGAAGCTTTCTTT. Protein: CASSGDRNTEAFF.

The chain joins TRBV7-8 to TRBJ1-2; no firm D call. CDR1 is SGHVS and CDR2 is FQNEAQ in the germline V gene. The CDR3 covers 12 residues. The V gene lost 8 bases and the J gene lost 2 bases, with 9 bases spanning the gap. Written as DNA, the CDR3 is TGTGCCAGCGGCGGGCAAAACTATGGCTACACCTTC. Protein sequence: CASGGQNYGYTF. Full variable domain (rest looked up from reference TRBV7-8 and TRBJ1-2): GAGVSQSPRYKVAKRGQDVALRCDPISGHVSLFWYQQALGQGPEFLTYFQNEAQLDKSGLPSDRFFAERPEGSVSTLKIQRTQQEDSAVYLCASGGQNYGYTFGSGTRLTVV.

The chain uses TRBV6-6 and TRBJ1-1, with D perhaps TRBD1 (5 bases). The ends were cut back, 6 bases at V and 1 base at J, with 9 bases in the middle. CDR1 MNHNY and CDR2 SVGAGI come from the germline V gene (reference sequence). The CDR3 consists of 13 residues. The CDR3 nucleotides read TGTGCCAGCAGAACGGGGGGGAACACTGAAGCTTTCTTT. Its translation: CASRTGGNTEAFF.

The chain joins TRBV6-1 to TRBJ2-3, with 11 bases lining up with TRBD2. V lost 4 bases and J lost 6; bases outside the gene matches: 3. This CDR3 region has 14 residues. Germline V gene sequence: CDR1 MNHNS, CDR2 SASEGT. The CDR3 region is CASSATSGADTQYF. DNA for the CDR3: TGTGCCAGCAGTGCGACTAGCGGGGCCGATACGCAGTATTTT.

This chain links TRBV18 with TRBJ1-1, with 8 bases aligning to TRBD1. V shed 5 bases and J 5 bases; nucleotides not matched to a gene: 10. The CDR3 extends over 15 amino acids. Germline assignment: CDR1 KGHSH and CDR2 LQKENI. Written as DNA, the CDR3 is TGTGCCAGCTCAACAGCAGGGGGCGCGGGTACTGAAGCTTTCTTT. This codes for CASSTAGGAGTEAFF.

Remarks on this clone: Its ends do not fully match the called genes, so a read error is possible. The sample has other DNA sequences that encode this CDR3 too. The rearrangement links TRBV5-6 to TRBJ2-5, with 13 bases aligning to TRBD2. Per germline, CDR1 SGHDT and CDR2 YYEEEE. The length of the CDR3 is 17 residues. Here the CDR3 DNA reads TGCGCCAGCAGCCCCGGAACTAGCGGGGGGGTAGGGGAGACCCAGTACTTC. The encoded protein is CASSPGTSGGVGETQYF.

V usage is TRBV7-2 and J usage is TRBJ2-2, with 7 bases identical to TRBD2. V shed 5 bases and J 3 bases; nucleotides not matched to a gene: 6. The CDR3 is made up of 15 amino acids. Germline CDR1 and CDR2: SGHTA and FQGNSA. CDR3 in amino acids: CASSGSSGYTGELFF. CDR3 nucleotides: TGTGCCAGCAGCGGCTCTAGCGGATACACCGGGGAGCTGTTTTTT.